One TCR beta chain is described in this entry. Its target is not known. The sample is drawn from a study of T cell repertoires in cytomegalovirus infection. Background on the study: CMV infection and matching HLA type were both indicated by public TCR beta signatures. General study results and limits: The study found HLA-C-restricted CMV-specific TCR beta clonotypes dominating the ex vivo response.

TCRdb independently ran MiXCR on the reads; one entry per CDR3 protein. The sample includes a few hundred thousand distinct CDR3 sequences, about 26% of them seen just once. The CDR3 consists of 13 residues. Trimming cost V 4 bases and J 11 bases; bases outside gene matches: 6. Germline CDR1 is MNHEY and CDR2 is SMNVEV (reference sequence). This chain uses TRBV27 with TRBJ2-2, with 8 bases matching TRBD2. This receptor was identified in a human donor in good health (CMV status not recorded). Some clones in this sample may be carry-over from other donors' samples. The sample was PBMCs. The CDR3 region is CASSWRREVELFF. The CDR3 region has the DNA TGTGCCAGCAGTTGGCGGCGGGAGGTTGAGCTGTTTTTT.